The 19 T cell receptor beta chains presented below share a single source sample, sequenced in a study of blood T cell repertoires in COVID-19. Assay: immunoSEQ multiplex PCR; the TCRdb copy retains only in-frame clones and omits some. The sample carries 200,000 to 250,000 clones, roughly 85% recorded once. The sample taken for sequencing was peripheral blood. Receptors originate from a woman aged 18-29 years with acute or convalescent COVID-19.

The chain uses TRBV6-4 and TRBJ2-2; 7 positions agree with TRBD1. This CDR3 is built from 15 residues. Losses at the gene ends were 5 bases for V and 2 bases for J; bases not matched to a gene: 5. CDR1 and CDR2 (germline): MRHNA, SNTAGT. In DNA, the CDR3 is TGTGCCAGCAGTCCCGGGACAGCAAACACCGGGGAGCTGTTTTTT. Translated: CASSPGTANTGELFF.

V is TRBV4-3 and J is TRBJ2-1; the match to TRBD2 covers 8 bases. The length of the CDR3 is 15 residues. V lost 0 bases and J lost 10; bases outside the gene matches: 8. Germline CDR1 reads LGHNA; CDR2 reads YSLEER. For the CDR3, the DNA is TGCGCCAGCAGCCAAGATTGGGGGACTAGTAGCGAGCAGTTCTTC. The encoded protein is CASSQDWGTSSEQFF.

The CDR3 nucleotides read TGTGCCTGGAGACCTGGTAGCGGCCCCTACGAGCAGTACTTC. Protein product: CAWRPGSGPYEQYF. This sequence joins TRBV30 and TRBJ2-7; D is possibly TRBD2 (6 bases). CDR1 and CDR2 from the germline V gene are GTSNPN and SVGIG (reference sequence). V was trimmed by 3 bases and J by 2 bases, leaving 14 bases between them. The CDR3 spans 14 residues.

This clone was counted a few times. The chain uses TRBV5-8 and TRBJ2-1, with a possible D match to TRBD1 (7 bases). Germline loops: CDR1 SGHTS, CDR2 YDEGEE. The CDR3 spans 14 residues. The V gene lost 0 bases and the J gene lost 12 bases, with 16 bases spanning the gap. The CDR3 sequence is CASSLGSGGHWQFF. CDR3 in DNA: TGTGCCAGCAGCTTGGGCTCAGGGGGGCATTGGCAGTTCTTC.

The V gene is TRBV19, the J gene TRBJ1-2; 8 nucleotides match TRBD1. The trim removed 1 base at V and 8 bases at J, leaving 9 bases unmatched. Germline V lookup: CDR1 LNHDA, CDR2 SQIVND (reference sequence). The CDR3 is made up of 15 amino acids. CDR3 region: CASSIGGQGTGGYTF. DNA of the CDR3: TGTGCCAGTAGTATAGGAGGACAGGGTACGGGAGGCTACACCTTC. The complete variable domain, with remaining parts taken from reference TRBV19 and TRBJ1-2, reads DGGITQSPKYLFRKEGQNVTLSCEQNLNHDAMYWYRQDPGQGLRLIYYSQIVNDFQKGDIAEGYSVSREKKESFPLTVTSAQKNPTAFYLCASSIGGQGTGGYTFGSGTRLTVV.

The chain combines TRBV29-1 with TRBJ2-3; 7 bases match TRBD1. CDR3 length: 15 amino acids. J lost 0 bases, V lost 8 bases, and 11 bases had no gene match. Germline V gives CDR1 SQVTM, CDR2 ANQGSEA. This CDR3 reads CSTGVESPSTDTQYF. CDR3 in DNA: TGCAGCACAGGGGTGGAGAGCCCAAGCACAGATACGCAGTATTTT.

In this sample, this clone turned up once. Within the sample, other DNA sequences also encode this same CDR3. V is TRBV28 and J is TRBJ2-1; D is undetermined. The CDR3 sequence is 15 residues long. Trimming left V 2 bases short and J 4 bases short, with 12 bases between. Germline CDR1 MDHEN, CDR2 SYDVKM. The CDR3 here is CASSLGLAAYNEQFF. The CDR3 nucleotides read TGTGCCAGCAGTTTAGGATTAGCTGCTTACAATGAGCAGTTCTTC.

V and J are TRBV27 and TRBJ1-1; D might be TRBD1 (6 bases). CDR1 MNHEY and CDR2 SMNVEV come from the germline V gene (reference sequence). This CDR3 has 13 residues. V was pared by 2 bases and J by 5 bases, with 9 bases between. The CDR3 loop reads CASSLTQGTEAFF. CDR3 coding DNA: TGTGCCAGCAGTTTAACGCAGGGGACTGAAGCTTTCTTT.

This clone was found once. This chain uses TRBV3-1 (or the pseudogene TRBV3-2) with TRBJ2-1, with a weak D call TRBD2 (5 bases). The CDR3 loop spans 14 amino acids. The V gene lost 1 base and the J gene lost 1 base, with 5 bases spanning the gap. Germline V gene data show CDR1 as LGHDT and CDR2 as YNNKEL (reference sequence). For the CDR3, the DNA is TGTGCCAGCAGCCAAGGCGGGTCCTACAATGAGCAGTTCTTC. This codes for CASSQGGSYNEQFF.

With respect to this clone: Additional DNA sequences in this sample encode the identical CDR3. The rearrangement links TRBV27 to TRBJ1-1, with TRBD1 as a possible D gene (5 bases). The CDR3 totals 14 residues. Per the germline V gene, CDR1 is MNHEY and CDR2 is SMNVEV (reference sequence). Trimming stripped 0 bases from V and 5 bases from J, with 10 bases between. CDR3 in DNA: TGTGCCAGCAGTTTATCGCGCGGGGGGACTGAAGCTTTCTTT. This translates into CASSLSRGGTEAFF.

The chain combines TRBV6-2 or TRBV6-3 with TRBJ2-7; no definite D call. Germline V lookup: CDR1 MNHEY, CDR2 SVGEGT. CDR3 length: 15 amino acids. Deletions cut 2 bases from V and 0 bases from J, with 11 bases between. CDR3 residues: CASSYDPPSSYEQYF. CDR3 in DNA: TGTGCCAGCAGTTACGACCCCCCTAGCTCCTACGAGCAGTACTTC.

The rearrangement links TRBV11-3 to TRBJ2-5; no definite D call. V shed 1 base and J shed 4 bases, with 4 bases lying between them. The CDR3 has 12 amino acids. From germline, CDR1 is SGHNT and CDR2 YENEEA. For the CDR3, the DNA is TGTGCCAGCAGCTTAGCCGGAGAGACCCAGTACTTC. This sequence encodes CASSLAGETQYF. Drawing the rest from reference TRBV11-3 and TRBJ2-5, the complete variable domain is EAGVVQSPRYKIIEKKQPVAFWCNPISGHNTLYWYLQNLGQGPELLIRYENEEAVDDSQLPKDRFSAERLKGVDSTLKIQPAELGDSAVYLCASSLAGETQYFGPGTRLLVL.

V is TRBV28 and J is TRBJ2-7; 9 bases line up with TRBD1. CDR1 MDHEN and CDR2 SYDVKM come from the germline V gene. This CDR3 contains 15 residues. J lost 6 bases, V lost 5 bases, and 11 bases had no gene match. CDR3 sequence reads: CASSPRQGGKLEQYF. The CDR3 bases are TGTGCCAGCAGTCCTCGACAGGGGGGGAAGCTCGAGCAGTACTTC. Full variable domain (remainder filled in from reference TRBV28 and TRBJ2-7): DVKVTQSSRYLVKRTGEKVFLECVQDMDHENMFWYRQDPGLGLRLIYFSYDVKMKEKGDIPEGYSVSREKKERFSLILESASTNQTSMYLCASSPRQGGKLEQYFGPGTRLTVT.

Only one count was recorded for this clone. V and J are TRBV7-9 and TRBJ2-5, with a weak D call TRBD1 (5 bases). Between the trimmed V and J ends, which lost 4 bases and 3 bases, there was a span of 12 bases. The CDR3 covers 14 residues. Germline assignment: CDR1 SEHNR and CDR2 FQNEAQ (reference sequence). The CDR3 region is CASSSRATEETQYF. As DNA, the CDR3 is TGTGCCAGCAGCTCCAGGGCTACGGAAGAGACCCAGTACTTC.

This clone was detected only once. This chain uses TRBV27 with TRBJ2-1, with D unclear. Germline V gene lookup returns CDR1 MNHEY and CDR2 SMNVEV (reference sequence). With 5 bases removed from V and 3 bases from J, the gap between germline ends came to 14 bases. The CDR3 runs 15 residues. DNA for the CDR3: TGTGCCAGCAGTCCCGCCGGCGGCGGCTACAATGAGCAGTTCTTC. It translates to CASSPAGGGYNEQFF.

This chain connects TRBV5-1 to TRBJ1-1; D not resolved. Trimming took 5 bases from V and 1 from J, leaving 15 bases between them. This CDR3 contains 15 residues. The germline CDR1 and CDR2 sequences are SGHRS and YFSETQ. DNA for the CDR3: TGCGCCAGCAGGATATGGGAGTATGCGAACACTGAAGCTTTCTTT. Protein: CASRIWEYANTEAFF.

The gene calls are TRBV4-1 and TRBJ2-5; no clear D. The CDR3 covers 15 residues. Germline loops: CDR1 MGHRA, CDR2 YSYEKL. Trimming cost V 0 bases and J 3 bases, with 11 bases left between them. The CDR3 spells CASSQDRSRKETQYF. CDR3 coding DNA: TGCGCCAGCAGCCAAGATCGGAGCAGAAAAGAGACCCAGTACTTC.

A few counts support this clone. V gene TRBV3-1 (or the pseudogene TRBV3-2) combines with J gene TRBJ1-4; weak D call: TRBD1 (5 bases). The CDR3 is 13 residues long. Germline CDR1 reads LGHDT; CDR2 reads YNNKEL (reference sequence). Trimming cost V 2 bases and J 8 bases, with 9 bases left between them. The CDR3 nucleotides read TGTGCCAGCAGCCAAACAGGAAAGGAAAAACTGTTTTTT. Protein: CASSQTGKEKLFF.

This clone was detected a few times. J is TRBJ2-7 and V is TRBV7-2, with a tentative D call TRBD2 (6 bases). V lost 0 bases and J 6 bases, leaving 21 bases between the germline ends. Germline lookup yields CDR1 SGHTA and CDR2 FQGNSA. The length of the CDR3 is 17 residues. CDR3 nucleotide sequence: TGTGCCAGCAGCTTAGCGCCCACGGGTAGCGGAGGGGCCGAGCAGTACTTC. This sequence encodes CASSLAPTGSGGAEQYF.